A selection of T cell receptor beta chains follows, all from one sample in a study of immune cell composition in non-small cell lung cancer. Clones were read by immunoSEQ multiplex PCR, and TCRdb kept only the in-frame ones, dropping some. The data contain more than 1,200 clones, approximately 71% of them seen just once; the ten biggest clones take up 30%. What was sequenced was non-adjacent lung tissue. These receptors all come from a human donor with non-small cell lung cancer. CDR3s include the opening cysteine and the closing phenylalanine or tryptophan. The D gene is left open where the match is weak. Clone size is shown for a subset of rows, as once, few, many or a class of expanded clone.

>NA|TRBJ1-2|TRBV5-5|NA
TGTGCCAGCAGCTTGGCGTTGGAGGGAGCTCGCTATGGCTACACCTTC
CASSLALEGARYGYTF
>TRBD2|TRBJ2-2|TRBV5-1|NA
TGCGCCAGCAGCTTGGTTACCGGGACTAGCGGGAGGAACACCGGGGAGCTGTTTTTT
CASSLVTGTSGRNTGELFF
>NA|TRBJ2-7|TRBV7-8|NA
TGTGCCAGCAGCTTAGGAAGTGGGCAGGGCAACGAGCAGTACTTC
CASSLGSGQGNEQYF
>NA|TRBJ2-1|TRBV11-2|NA
TGTGCCAGCAGCTTAGGTGGAGGCTCCTACAATGAGCAGTTCTTC
CASSLGGGSYNEQFF
>TRBD1|TRBJ1-1|TRBV5-4|NA
TGTGCCAGCAGCATACAGGGGTTGCGAGTCACTGAAGCTTTCTTT
CASSIQGLRVTEAFF
>TRBD2|TRBJ2-5|TRBV5-1|NA
TGCGCCAGCAGCTTGGGGGGACTAGCGGGGTCCGAGACCCAGTACTTC
CASSLGGLAGSETQYF
>TRBD1|TRBJ1-1|TRBV29-1|NA
TGCAGCGTTGAGGCAGGACAGGGAGGGTTCACTGAAGCTTTCTTT
CSVEAGQGGFTEAFF
>NA|TRBJ1-2|TRBV5-1|NA
TGCGCCAGCACCCCGGACAGCCTCTATGGCTACACCTTC
CASTPDSLYGYTF
>NA|TRBJ2-5|TRBV28|NA
TGTGCCAGCAGTTTAACAACAAAACAAGAGACCCAGTACTTC
CASSLTTKQETQYF
>NA|TRBJ2-5|TRBV1|NA
TGCACCAGCAGCCAAGCGCGGCCTAGCGGGGGGAAACACCCTGACTTGGAGGAGAGCCAGTACTTC
CTSSQARPSGGKHPDLEESQYF
>NA|TRBJ2-7|TRBV5-6|NA
TGTGCCAGCAGCTTGAGGGGCTCCTACGAGCAGTACTTC
CASSLRGSYEQYF
>NA|TRBJ1-2|TRBV30|NA
TGTGCCTGGAGTGAGGACAGTTGGAACTATGGCTACACCTTC
CAWSEDSWNYGYTF
>NA|TRBJ2-3|TRBV7-2|NA
TGTGCCAGCAGCCTACAGGGTGATACGCAGTATTTT
CASSLQGDTQYF
>NA|TRBJ1-1|TRBV5-4|NA
TGTGCCAGCAGTGACCCGACAGGAGGCACTGAAGCTTTCTTT
CASSDPTGGTEAFF
>TRBD2|TRBJ2-7|TRBV6-5|NA
TGTGCCAGCAGTGAGGGAGGGGACCAGCAGTACTTC
CASSEGGDQQYF
>NA|TRBJ2-3|TRBV7-7|few
TGTGCTAGCAGCCCGGCGGGATCTAGCACAGATACGCAGTATTTT
CASSPAGSSTDTQYF
>TRBD1|TRBJ2-5|TRBV5-6|NA
TGTGCCAGCAGCAGCCTCGAGACAGGGGGGGAGACCCAGTACTTC
CASSSLETGGETQYF
>NA|TRBJ2-2|TRBV28|NA
TGTGCCAGCAGTTCTGGACAGAGGGGGACCGGGGAGCTGTTTTTT
CASSSGQRGTGELFF
>NA|TRBJ1-1|TRBV7-8|NA
TGTGCCAGCAGCCCTACGGGGAGGACTGAAGCTTTCTTT
CASSPTGRTEAFF
>NA|TRBJ1-5|TRBV6-1|NA
TGTGCCAGCAGTGTGACAGCTACCCCCTATAGCAATCAGCCCCAGCATTTT
CASSVTATPYSNQPQHF
>NA|TRBJ2-2|TRBV19|few
TGTGCCAGTAGTTTCCCAACCGGGGAGCTGTTTTTT
CASSFPTGELFF
>NA|TRBJ2-1|TRBV2|NA
TGTGCCAGCAAGGCGGCCCCGAGGGATGAGCAGTTCTTC
CASKAAPRDEQFF
>NA|TRBJ2-5|TRBV7-9|NA
TGTGCCAGCAGCCGCAGAGAGCCCCGGGGAGAGACCCAGTACTTC
CASSRREPRGETQYF
>NA|TRBJ2-3|TRBV7-9|few
TGTGCCAGCAGCCTCCCGAATGACAGTAGGCAGTATTTT
CASSLPNDSRQYF
>NA|TRBJ2-7|TRBV5-5|NA
TGTGCCAGCAGTTCAATACCAAGCTCCTACGAGCAGTACTTC
CASSSIPSSYEQYF
>NA|TRBJ2-5|TRBV6-5|few
TGTGCCAGCAGTTACGACAGTACCCAAGAGACCCAGTACTTC
CASSYDSTQETQYF
>NA|TRBJ1-4|TRBV6-1|NA
TGTGCCAGCAGTGAACTGGAGGGGCGGAATGAAAAACTGTTTTTT
CASSELEGRNEKLFF